Only a few counts were recorded for the clone carrying this T cell receptor (beta chain). The data stem from a study of blood T cell repertoires in COVID-19. Turning to the study itself: In each case, the material was cDNA or gDNA derived from T cells, B-cell-depleted T cells, or PBMCs.

This CDR3 contains 14 residues. The germline gives CDR1 LGHDT, CDR2 YNNKEL (reference sequence). V was cut by 6 bases and J by 4 bases, with 14 bases left in between. Original processing notes: Quantification of nucleated cells was approximated via reference gene primer amplification. TCRdb's copy holds only in-frame clones and misses some; the assay was immunoSEQ multiplex PCR. Clone size and V and J calls were adopted from that table, with D and trimming inferred from the DNA. The sample carries about 200,000 clones, 85% to 90% recorded once. This receptor was identified in a woman aged 70-85 years with acute or convalescent COVID-19. The material sequenced was peripheral blood. The V and J genes are TRBV3-1 (or the pseudogene TRBV3-2) and TRBJ2-3, with a weak D call TRBD1 (6 bases). The chain's CDR3 is CASSLRGVADTQYF. In nucleotides, the CDR3 is TGTGCCAGCAGTCTCAGGGGAGTCGCAGATACGCAGTATTTT.